Presented here are 12 T cell receptor beta chains from one specimen sequenced in a study of T cell repertoires in cytomegalovirus infection. Via MiXCR, TCRdb re-called the reads, giving one row per CDR3 protein. The data contain about 460,000 distinct CDR3 sequences, 10% to 12% of them seen just once; the ten biggest clones take up approximately 10%. The source material was PBMCs. The receptors were sampled from a human donor in good health (CMV status not recorded). Some clones in this sample may be carry-over from other donors' samples.

This clonotype has at least ten counts. The chain is built from TRBV10-3 and TRBJ2-5; no clear D. Per the germline V gene, CDR1 is ENHRY and CDR2 is SYGVKD. Trimming shortened V by 3 bases and J by 1 base, and 6 bases separated the two germline ends. The CDR3 spans 13 residues. This chain's CDR3 is CAISDRFQETQYF. The CDR3 bases are TGTGCCATCAGTGACAGATTCCAAGAGACCCAGTACTTC.

This clonotype was observed a handful of times. V usage is TRBV2 and J usage is TRBJ1-4; D is unresolved. The germline V gene has CDR1 SNHLY and CDR2 FYNNEI. V was pared by 3 bases and J by 3 bases, with 8 bases between. CDR3 length: 14 residues. CDR3 nucleotides: TGTGCCAGCAGTGACCCCCTCCCTAATGAAAAACTGTTTTTT. Translated: CASSDPLPNEKLFF.

The chain carries TRBV6-5 and TRBJ2-3; D uncertain. Germline V gene data show CDR1 as MNHEY and CDR2 as SVGAGI. This CDR3 spans 13 amino acids. The V end lost 0 bases, the J end lost 7 bases, and 8 bases lay between the germline ends. The CDR3 spells CASSYSPLHTQYF. In DNA, the CDR3 is TGTGCCAGCAGTTACTCGCCCCTCCATACGCAGTATTTT.

Many counts were recorded for this clonotype. The chain combines TRBV7-2 with TRBJ2-5; D gene ambiguous. Germline assignment: CDR1 SGHTA and CDR2 FQGNSA. The CDR3 consists of 13 residues. V was clipped by 5 bases and J by 5 bases, with 12 bases between them. Written as DNA, the CDR3 is TGTGCCAGCAGCCGGTTTCCCGGGGAGACCCAGTACTTC. Its translation: CASSRFPGETQYF.

V gene TRBV20-1 combines with J gene TRBJ2-3; D unresolved. Germline V lookup: CDR1 DFQATT, CDR2 SNEGSKA (reference sequence). This CDR3 has 15 amino acids. V was cut by 3 bases and J by 0 bases, with 13 bases left in between. This CDR3 is CSASLGPASTDTQYF. CDR3 nucleotide sequence: TGCAGTGCTAGTCTGGGTCCCGCTAGCACAGATACGCAGTATTTT.

The V call is TRBV6-6, the J call TRBJ2-7; 10 positions agree with TRBD1. The CDR3 totals 14 residues. Per germline, CDR1 MNHNY and CDR2 SVGAGI (reference sequence). V was pared by 9 bases and J by 5 bases, with 10 bases of the junction left unmatched. As DNA, the CDR3 is TGTGCCAGTAGTGCGGGACAGGGGCTCGACGAGCAGTACTTC. It specifies CASSAGQGLDEQYF.

The chain is built from TRBV5-1 and TRBJ2-1, with 11 bases aligning to TRBD1. The trim removed 4 bases at V and 8 bases at J, leaving 11 bases unmatched. Germline V gene sequence: CDR1 SGHRS, CDR2 YFSETQ. The CDR3 has 16 amino acids. This CDR3 reads CASSRIGQGAIHEQFF. Written as DNA, the CDR3 is TGCGCCAGCAGCCGAATAGGACAGGGGGCGATTCATGAGCAGTTCTTC.

This chain connects TRBV18 to TRBJ2-2; D may be TRBD2 (6 bases). The CDR3 totals 16 residues. Germline assignment: CDR1 KGHSH and CDR2 LQKENI. V was clipped by 3 bases and J by 1 base, with 12 bases between them. Written as DNA, the CDR3 is TGTGCCAGCTCACCCGGGATGGGACTGAACACCGGGGAGCTGTTTTTT. Translating it yields CASSPGMGLNTGELFF.

This clonotype was counted ten times or more. V and J are TRBV20-1 and TRBJ2-3; D remains unclear. Trimming took off 0 bases at V and 2 bases at J, with 15 bases between the two ends. CDR3 size: 16 residues. Germline V gene sequence: CDR1 DFQATT, CDR2 SNEGSKA (reference sequence). CDR3 coding DNA: TGCAGTGCTAGAGATCTCGCGACTCGTACCACAGATACGCAGTATTTT. Amino acids: CSARDLATRTTDTQYF.

Many counts were recorded for this clonotype. The V gene is TRBV6-6, the J gene TRBJ2-5, with D unclear. This CDR3 contains 11 residues. Germline CDR1 is MNHNY and CDR2 is SVGAGI (reference sequence). Trimming stripped 2 bases from V and 4 bases from J, with 2 bases between. DNA for the CDR3: TGTGCCAGCAGTTACGTAGAGACCCAGTACTTC. Its protein is CASSYVETQYF.

This clonotype was seen repeatedly, ten times or more. This chain links TRBV19 with TRBJ2-5, with 8 bases fitting TRBD2. Germline CDR1 reads LNHDA; CDR2 reads SQIVND (reference sequence). J was trimmed by 4 bases and V by 5 bases; bases with no gene match: 9. The CDR3 totals 15 residues. CDR3 in DNA: TGTGCCAGTAGTCTTACCGGGACTAGGGGAGAGACCCAGTACTTC. Residues: CASSLTGTRGETQYF.

The J gene is TRBJ1-4, the V gene TRBV10-3; D is undetermined. V lost 0 bases and J lost 0, with 8 bases in between. CDR1 and CDR2 from the germline V gene are ENHRY and SYGVKD. This CDR3 has 16 amino acids. The CDR3 DNA reads TGTGCCATCAGTGAGTCGAGCGGGTCAACTAATGAAAAACTGTTTTTT. It codes for CAISESSGSTNEKLFF.